This TCR beta chain appears in the sequencing data of a study of T cells in Graves' hyperthyroidism and ophthalmopathy. Ophthalmopathy in the patients scored at least 3 on Clinical Activity Score and at least 4 on NOSPECS grade, lasting under 3 months. Those patients with uncontrolled infection, other autoimmune disease, pregnancy or lactation were excluded. Diagnosis rested on symptoms, serum thyroxine and TRAb, thyroid ultrasound, and orbital computed tomography. Extraction of PBMCs used roughly 9.6 ml of fresh peripheral blood. There were TCR beta CDR3 regions amplified from RNA transcripts. First-round RT-PCR targeting the TCR CDR3 was performed with the HTBI primer set. TCRdb independently ran MiXCR on the multiplex PCR reads; one entry per CDR3 protein. Among under 600,000 distinct CDR3 sequences listed, about a sixth were seen once. The CDR3 has 12 amino acids. The germline gives CDR1 SQVTM, CDR2 ANQGSEA. The ends were cut back, 3 bases at V and 7 bases at J, with 10 bases in the middle.

Input material: blood. The chain has TRBV29-1 and TRBJ2-1; possibly TRBD2 for D (5 bases). This TCR was sampled from a woman in her thirties or forties with Graves' ophthalmopathy. The CDR3 protein is CSVDFGVNEQFF. CDR3 in DNA: TGCAGCGTTGACTTCGGGGTGAATGAGCAGTTCTTC.